This TCR beta chain was identified during a study of blood T cell repertoires in COVID-19 (dated by TCRdb to 2020 to 2021). Background for the entire study: Collaborator samples came from the United States, Italy and Spain and covered acute and convalescent phases of COVID-19. The prospective study material was composed of cDNA or gDNA derived from T cells, B-cell-depleted T cells, or PBMCs. Deeply sampled blood TCRbeta repertoires from subjects exposed to, actively infected with, or recovered from COVID-19 were included in the dataset. The repertoires were released in a freely available public database intended as a resource for research on the immune response to SARS-CoV-2. Samples were obtained from the ongoing ImmuneRACE study (first 160 participants) and from approximately 1,200 subjects provided by 6 global collaborators. Nearly every sample came with metadata listing a de-identified subject ID, COVID-19 status, age in years and sex. Where available, HLA class I and class II types were obtained from metadata supplied by the sample provider rather than from assay-based typing.

This clone showed up just once. It has no known antigen specificity. Base quality data are lacking; no much larger clone is found one base away. Relative to germline, V is 5 bases shorter and J is 5 bases shorter, with 12 bases between their ends. CDR1 and CDR2 are read off the germline V gene as SGHAT and FQNNGV. From the cysteine up to the phenylalanine, the CDR3 has a length of 13 residues. Kept here is only the CDR3 DNA, which spans 39 bases and is read in frame from base 1. The collaborating institutions used their own protocols to collect whole blood in K2EDTA tubes. For TCRbeta analysis, collaborators shipped samples as frozen whole blood, isolated PBMCs, or DNA extracted from either of those sample types. The immunoSEQ Assay, a bias-controlled multiplex PCR, was used to amplify TCRbeta CDR3 regions from genomic DNA. Processing in the source paper ran as follows. Within the assay, amplification of reference gene primers was used to estimate how many nucleated cells each sample contained. Sequence reads were collapsed and filtered to measure the absolute abundance of every unique TCRbeta CDR3 rearrangement. For each sample, productive Simpson clonality was calculated as the square root of Simpson's diversity index over productive rearrangements. This is the immuneACCESS table as TCRdb keeps it, with only in-frame sequences that have V and J called. A part of the clones is gone; compared with another copy, unresolved V genes explain less than half, and the rest is unexplained. The V and J calls and clone size come from that table; D and trimming were worked out from the DNA. This sample gives a few hundred thousand clones in total; around 90% of them show up just once. Clones ranked in the top ten supply roughly 2% of the sample.

The research as a whole found: The quantity of clinical and demographic metadata differed by source and by participant and was supplied without curation.

The sequence was collected from a man between 18 and 35 years old with active or convalescent COVID-19. The sequencing input was peripheral blood. The rearranged chain carries TRBV11-2 and TRBJ2-5, with a weak D call of TRBD2 (6 bases match). DNA sequence: TGTGCCAGCAGCCAGTTTGGAGGGGAGACCCAGTACTTC. It specifies CASSQFGGETQYF.